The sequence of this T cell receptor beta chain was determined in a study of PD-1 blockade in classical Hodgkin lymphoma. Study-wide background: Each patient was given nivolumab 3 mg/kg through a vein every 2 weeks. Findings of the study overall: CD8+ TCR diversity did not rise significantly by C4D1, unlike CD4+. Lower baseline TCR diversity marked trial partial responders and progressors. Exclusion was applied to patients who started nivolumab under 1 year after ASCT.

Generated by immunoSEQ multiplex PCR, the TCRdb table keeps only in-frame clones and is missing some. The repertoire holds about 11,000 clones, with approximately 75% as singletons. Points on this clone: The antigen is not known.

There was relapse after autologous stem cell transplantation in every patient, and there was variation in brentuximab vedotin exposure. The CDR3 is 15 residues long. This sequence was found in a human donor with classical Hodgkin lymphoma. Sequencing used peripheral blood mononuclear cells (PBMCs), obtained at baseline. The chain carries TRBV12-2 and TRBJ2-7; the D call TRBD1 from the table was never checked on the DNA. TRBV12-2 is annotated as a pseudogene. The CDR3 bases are TGTGCAAGTCGCTTGGTGGAACAGGCTCCCTACGAGCAGTACTTC. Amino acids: CASRLVEQAPYEQYF.